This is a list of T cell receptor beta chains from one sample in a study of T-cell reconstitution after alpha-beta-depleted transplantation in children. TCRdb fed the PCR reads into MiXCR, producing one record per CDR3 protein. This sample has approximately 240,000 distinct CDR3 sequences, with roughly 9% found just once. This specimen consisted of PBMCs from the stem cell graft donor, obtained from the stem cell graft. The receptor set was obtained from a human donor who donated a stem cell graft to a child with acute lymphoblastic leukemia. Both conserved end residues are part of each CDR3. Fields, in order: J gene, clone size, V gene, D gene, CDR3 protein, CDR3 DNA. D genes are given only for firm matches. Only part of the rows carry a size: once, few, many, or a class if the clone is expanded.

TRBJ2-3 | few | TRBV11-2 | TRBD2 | CASSLELAGGTSTDTQYF | TGTGCCAGCAGCTTAGAGCTAGCGGGGGGAACTAGCACAGATACGCAGTATTTT
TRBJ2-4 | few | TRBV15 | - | CATSRSGLQGSHIQYF | TGTGCCACCAGCAGGTCCGGACTCCAAGGGAGTCACATTCAGTACTTC
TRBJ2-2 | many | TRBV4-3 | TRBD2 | CASSQLAGHTGELFF | TGCGCCAGCAGCCAACTAGCGGGGCACACCGGGGAGCTGTTTTTT
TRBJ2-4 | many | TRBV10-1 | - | CASSESNPGGAKNIQYF | TGCGCCAGCAGTGAGTCGAACCCGGGTGGTGCCAAAAACATTCAGTACTTC
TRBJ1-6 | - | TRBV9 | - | CASSVEMGGSPLHF | TGTGCCAGCAGCGTAGAGATGGGGGGCTCACCCCTCCACTTT
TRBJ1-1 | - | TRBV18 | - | CASSPVDPANTEAFF | TGTGCCAGCTCACCAGTCGACCCTGCCAACACTGAAGCTTTCTTT
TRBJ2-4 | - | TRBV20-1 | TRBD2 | CSARRLAGGLADKNIQYF | TGCAGTGCAAGAAGACTAGCGGGGGGCCTAGCAGATAAAAACATTCAGTACTTC
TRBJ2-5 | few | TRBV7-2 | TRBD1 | CASSPGGSKTQYF | TGTGCCAGCAGCCCAGGGGGCTCGAAGACCCAGTACTTC
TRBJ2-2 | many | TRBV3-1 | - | CASSPYARNTGELFF | TGTGCCAGCAGCCCATATGCCAGGAACACCGGGGAGCTGTTTTTT
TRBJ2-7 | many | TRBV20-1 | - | CSASPSAPKNYEQYF | TGCAGTGCTAGCCCCTCGGCACCAAAGAACTACGAGCAGTACTTC
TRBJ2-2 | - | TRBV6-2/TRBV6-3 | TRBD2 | CASSPTSGPTGELFF | TGTGCCAGCAGTCCTACTAGCGGGCCTACCGGGGAGCTGTTTTTT
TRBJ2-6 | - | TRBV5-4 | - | CASSLSSRSGANVLTF | TGTGCCAGCAGCTTGAGCAGCCGCTCTGGGGCCAACGTCCTGACTTTC
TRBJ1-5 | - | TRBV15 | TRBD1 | CATSNRQGIHQPQHF | TGTGCCACCAGCAATAGACAGGGGATACATCAGCCCCAGCATTTT
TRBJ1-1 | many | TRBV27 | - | CASREVRRAERTEAFF | TGTGCCAGCAGGGAGGTTAGACGGGCAGAGAGGACTGAAGCTTTCTTT
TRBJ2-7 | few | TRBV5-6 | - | CASSRPQGTSYEQYF | TGTGCCAGCAGCCGACCGCAGGGCACCTCCTACGAGCAGTACTTC
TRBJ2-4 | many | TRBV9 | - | CASSVDPGLVKNIQYF | TGTGCCAGCAGCGTAGATCCAGGGTTGGTCAAAAACATTCAGTACTTC
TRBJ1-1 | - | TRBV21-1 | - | CASSKESGGTTEAFF | TGTGCCAGCAGCAAAGAGTCGGGAGGGACCACTGAAGCTTTCTTT
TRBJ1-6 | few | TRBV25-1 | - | CASSELANNSPLHF | TGTGCCAGCAGTGAATTAGCTAATAATTCACCCCTCCACTTT
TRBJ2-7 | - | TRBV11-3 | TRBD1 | CASSPGQGRSYEQYF | TGTGCCAGCAGCCCCGGACAGGGACGCTCCTACGAGCAGTACTTC
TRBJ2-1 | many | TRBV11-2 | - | CASSLDLNNEQFF | TGTGCCAGCAGCTTAGATTTGAACAATGAGCAGTTCTTC
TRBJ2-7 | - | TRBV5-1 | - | CASSKTGVDYEQYF | TGCGCCAGCAGCAAGACAGGAGTCGATTACGAGCAGTACTTC
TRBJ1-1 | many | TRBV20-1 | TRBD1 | CSARADRTTEAFF | TGCAGTGCTAGGGCGGACAGGACCACTGAAGCTTTCTTT
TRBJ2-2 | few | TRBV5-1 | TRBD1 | CASSPQTGGTGELFF | TGCGCCAGCAGCCCCCAGACAGGGGGCACCGGGGAGCTGTTTTTT
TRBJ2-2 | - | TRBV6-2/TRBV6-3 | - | CASSYLLLVNTGELFF | TGTGCCAGCAGTTACTTATTACTAGTAAACACCGGGGAGCTGTTTTTT
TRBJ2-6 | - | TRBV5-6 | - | CASSWANVLTF | TGTGCCAGCAGCTGGGCAAACGTCCTGACTTTC
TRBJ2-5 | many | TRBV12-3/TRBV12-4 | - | CASSPGGSETQYF | TGTGCCAGCAGTCCCGGAGGGTCCGAGACCCAGTACTTC
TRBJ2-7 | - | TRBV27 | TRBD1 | CASSWGKGTGTYEQYF | TGTGCCAGCAGTTGGGGAAAAGGGACAGGGACCTACGAGCAGTACTTC
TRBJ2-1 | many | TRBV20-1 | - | CSARLAGGFVNEQFF | TGCAGTGCTAGACTCGCAGGGGGGTTCGTCAATGAGCAGTTCTTC
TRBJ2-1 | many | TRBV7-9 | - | CASKGRDNEQFF | TGTGCCAGCAAGGGTCGAGACAATGAGCAGTTCTTC
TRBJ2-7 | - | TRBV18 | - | CASSPQRDSMYEQYF | TGTGCCAGCTCACCACAAAGGGACTCGATGTACGAGCAGTACTTC
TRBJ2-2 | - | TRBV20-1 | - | CSAWSGTNTGELFF | TGCAGCGCATGGTCGGGGACGAACACCGGGGAGCTGTTTTTT
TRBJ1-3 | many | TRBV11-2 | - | CASSLDRVPLSGNTIYF | TGTGCCAGCAGCTTAGACCGGGTACCACTCTCTGGAAACACCATATATTTT
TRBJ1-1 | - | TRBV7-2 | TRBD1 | CASSLTYRDRLNTEAFF | TGTGCCAGCAGCTTGACCTACCGGGACAGACTGAACACTGAAGCTTTCTTT
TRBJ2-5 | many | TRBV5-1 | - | CASSMPTKETQYF | TGCGCCAGCAGCATGCCTACTAAAGAGACCCAGTACTTC
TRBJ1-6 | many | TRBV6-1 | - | CASTQTVYISPLHF | TGTGCCAGCACCCAAACGGTGTATATTTCACCCCTCCACTTT
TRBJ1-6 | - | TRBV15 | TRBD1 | CATSPRRGANPLHF | TGTGCCACCAGCCCCCGCAGGGGGGCTAATCCCCTCCACTTT
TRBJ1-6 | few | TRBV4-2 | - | CASSLETGLNGSPLHF | TGTGCCAGCAGCCTAGAGACAGGACTGAATGGTTCACCCCTCCACTTT
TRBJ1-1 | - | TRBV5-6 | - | CASSFQVYLNTEAFF | TGTGCCAGCAGCTTCCAGGTCTACTTGAACACTGAAGCTTTCTTT
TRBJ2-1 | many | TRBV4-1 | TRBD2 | CASSQDLTSGGYNEQFF | TGCGCCAGCAGCCAAGATCTGACTAGCGGGGGGTACAATGAGCAGTTCTTC
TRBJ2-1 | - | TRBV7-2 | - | CASSFWGENNEQFF | TGTGCCAGCAGCTTTTGGGGCGAAAACAATGAGCAGTTCTTC
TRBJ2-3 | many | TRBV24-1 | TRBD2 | CATSDPWTSSSDTQYF | TGTGCCACCAGTGACCCCTGGACTAGCAGCTCAGATACGCAGTATTTT
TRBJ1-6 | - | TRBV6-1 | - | CASSELTGSGSPLHF | TGTGCCAGCAGTGAACTCACGGGATCCGGCTCACCCCTCCACTTT
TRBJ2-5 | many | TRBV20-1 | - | CSARAGLIQETQYF | TGCAGTGCTAGAGCCGGACTTATTCAAGAGACCCAGTACTTC
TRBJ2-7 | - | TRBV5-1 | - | CASRVWQSSYEQYF | TGCGCCAGCAGGGTTTGGCAGTCTTCCTACGAGCAGTACTTC
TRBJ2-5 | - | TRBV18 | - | CASIAGGSSQETQYF | TGTGCCAGTATAGCCGGCGGATCGAGCCAAGAGACCCAGTACTTC
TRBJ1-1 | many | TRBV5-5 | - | CASSLLSGMNTEAFF | TGTGCCAGCAGCTTGTTGTCGGGGATGAACACTGAAGCTTTCTTT
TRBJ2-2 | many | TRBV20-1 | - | CSADGQSNTGELFF | TGCAGTGCTGATGGACAGTCAAACACCGGGGAGCTGTTTTTT
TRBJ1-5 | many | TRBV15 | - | CATSRDRGSNQPQHF | TGTGCCACCAGCAGAGATAGGGGAAGCAATCAGCCCCAGCATTTT
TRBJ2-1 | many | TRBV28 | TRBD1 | CATDGTGTLNEQFF | TGTGCCACAGACGGGACAGGGACTCTCAATGAGCAGTTCTTC
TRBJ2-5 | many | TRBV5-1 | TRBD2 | CASSLTRTRQETQYF | TGCGCCAGCAGCTTGACCCGGACTAGACAAGAGACCCAGTACTTC
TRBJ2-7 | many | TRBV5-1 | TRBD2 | CASSLAGGQDEQYF | TGCGCCAGCAGCCTGGCGGGGGGACAAGACGAGCAGTACTTC